This TCR beta chain was found in a study of post-analysis software for immune sequencing data. About the research overall: The cohort encompassed relapsing-remitting, secondary progressive and progressive-relapsing multiple sclerosis disease courses.

Unique molecular identifiers had been added to the TCR beta cDNA libraries. Out of roughly 0.85 to 11 million T cells, a few hundred thousand cDNA molecules were generated. TCRdb fed the PCR reads into MiXCR, producing one record per CDR3 protein. The data contain around 710,000 distinct CDR3 sequences, 46% of them singletons. Concerning this clonotype: Its matching antigen is unknown.

Notes on the study in general: When compared against controls, multiple sclerosis patients showed significantly lower normalized Chao1 diversity.

The TCR originated in a girl aged 10-17 years with multiple sclerosis. Sequencing was done on a sample of blood.

CDR3: CASSVLTGVSGANVLTF. For the CDR3, the DNA is TGTGCCAGCAGCGTACTGACAGGGGTTTCTGGGGCCAACGTCCTGACTTTC. The chain recombines TRBV9 with TRBJ2-6; TRBD1 matches 8 bases. The trim removed 1 base at V and 1 base at J, leaving 4 bases unmatched. The CDR3 length is 17 residues. Germline CDR1 SGDLS, CDR2 YYNGEE.